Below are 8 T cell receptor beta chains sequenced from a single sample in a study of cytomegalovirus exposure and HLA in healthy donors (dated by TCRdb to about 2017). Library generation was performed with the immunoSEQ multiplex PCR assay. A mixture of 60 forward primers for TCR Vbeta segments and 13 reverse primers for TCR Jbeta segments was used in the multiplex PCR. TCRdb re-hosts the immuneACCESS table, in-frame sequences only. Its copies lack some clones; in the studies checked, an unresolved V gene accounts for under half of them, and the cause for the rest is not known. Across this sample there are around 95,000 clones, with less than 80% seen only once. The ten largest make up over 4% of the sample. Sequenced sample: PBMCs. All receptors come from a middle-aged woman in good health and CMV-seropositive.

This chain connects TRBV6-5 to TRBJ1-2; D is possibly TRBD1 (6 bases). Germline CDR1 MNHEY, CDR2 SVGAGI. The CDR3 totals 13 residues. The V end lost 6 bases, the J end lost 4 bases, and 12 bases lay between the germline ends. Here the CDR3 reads CASSPDRTYGYTF. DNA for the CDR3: TGTGCCAGCAGCCCCGACAGGACCTATGGCTACACCTTC.

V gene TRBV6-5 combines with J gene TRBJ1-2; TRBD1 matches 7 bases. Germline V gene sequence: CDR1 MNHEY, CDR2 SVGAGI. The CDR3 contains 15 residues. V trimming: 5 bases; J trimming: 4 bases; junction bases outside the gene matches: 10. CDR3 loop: CASSPQTGLSYGYTF. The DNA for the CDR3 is TGTGCCAGCAGTCCACAGACAGGGTTGAGCTATGGCTACACCTTC.

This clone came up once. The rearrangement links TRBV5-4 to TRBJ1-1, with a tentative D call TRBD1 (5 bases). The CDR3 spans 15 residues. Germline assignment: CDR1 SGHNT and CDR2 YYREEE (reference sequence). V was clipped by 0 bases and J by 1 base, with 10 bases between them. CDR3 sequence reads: CASSLADRPNTEAFF. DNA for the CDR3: TGTGCCAGCAGCTTGGCCGACAGACCGAACACTGAAGCTTTCTTT.

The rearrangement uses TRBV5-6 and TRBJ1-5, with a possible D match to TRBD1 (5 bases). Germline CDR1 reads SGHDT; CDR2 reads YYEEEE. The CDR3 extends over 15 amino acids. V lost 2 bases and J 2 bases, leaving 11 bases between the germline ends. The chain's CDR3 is CASSFGGGGNQPQHF. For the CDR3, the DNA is TGTGCCAGCAGCTTTGGGGGGGGTGGCAATCAGCCCCAGCATTTT.

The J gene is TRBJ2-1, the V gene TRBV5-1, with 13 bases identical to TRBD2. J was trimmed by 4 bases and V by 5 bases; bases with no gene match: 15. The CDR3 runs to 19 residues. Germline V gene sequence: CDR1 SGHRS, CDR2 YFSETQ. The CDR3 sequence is CASSYTSGRAGLRYNEQFF. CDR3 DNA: TGCGCCAGCAGTTACACTAGCGGGAGGGCCGGTTTAAGGTACAATGAGCAGTTCTTC.

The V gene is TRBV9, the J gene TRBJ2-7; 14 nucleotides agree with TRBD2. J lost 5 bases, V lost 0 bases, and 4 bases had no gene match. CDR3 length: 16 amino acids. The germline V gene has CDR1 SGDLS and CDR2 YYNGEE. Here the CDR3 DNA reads TGTGCCAGCAGCGTAGGGGGACTAGCGGGAGTCGACGAGCAGTACTTC. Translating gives CASSVGGLAGVDEQYF.

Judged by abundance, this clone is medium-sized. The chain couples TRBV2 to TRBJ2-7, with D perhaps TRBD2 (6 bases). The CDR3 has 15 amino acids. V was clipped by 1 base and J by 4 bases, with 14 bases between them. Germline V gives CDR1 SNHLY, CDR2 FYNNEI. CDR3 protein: CASSEDPSEGYEQYF. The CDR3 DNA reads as TGTGCCAGCAGTGAAGACCCTAGCGAGGGTTACGAGCAGTACTTC.

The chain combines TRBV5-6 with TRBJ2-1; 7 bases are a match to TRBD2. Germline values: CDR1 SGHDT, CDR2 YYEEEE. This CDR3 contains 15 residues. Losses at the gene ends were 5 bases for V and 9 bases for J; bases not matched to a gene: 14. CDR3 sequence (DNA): TGTGCCAGCAGAACATCAGCGGGACTTTCAGTTGAGCAGTTCTTC. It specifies CASRTSAGLSVEQFF.